The present T cell receptor beta chain was sequenced within a study of tumor-infiltrating lymphocytes in localized non-small cell lung cancer. General study findings and limits: TCR sequencing covered a subset of patients with enough tissue. Different pieces of the same tissue went to different assays, confounding technical variation with intratumor heterogeneity.

Per the germline V gene, CDR1 is MNHEY and CDR2 is SMNVEV (reference sequence). Deletions cut 8 bases from V and 0 bases from J, with 16 bases between. The CDR3 extends over 15 amino acids. For this clone: Its antigen is unidentified.

Sequencing was performed with immunoSEQ multiplex PCR; in TCRdb, only in-frame clones are kept and a portion is missing. The profile shows approximately 6,400 clones, approximately 82% of them singletons. This clonotype originated in a human donor with non-small cell lung cancer. The sample taken for sequencing was lung tumor tissue. The chain is built from TRBV27 and TRBJ1-2; the D gene is possibly TRBD1 (5 bases). CDR3 protein: CASPWMRGANYGYTF. CDR3 DNA sequence: TGTGCCAGCCCCTGGATGAGGGGAGCTAACTATGGCTACACCTTC.